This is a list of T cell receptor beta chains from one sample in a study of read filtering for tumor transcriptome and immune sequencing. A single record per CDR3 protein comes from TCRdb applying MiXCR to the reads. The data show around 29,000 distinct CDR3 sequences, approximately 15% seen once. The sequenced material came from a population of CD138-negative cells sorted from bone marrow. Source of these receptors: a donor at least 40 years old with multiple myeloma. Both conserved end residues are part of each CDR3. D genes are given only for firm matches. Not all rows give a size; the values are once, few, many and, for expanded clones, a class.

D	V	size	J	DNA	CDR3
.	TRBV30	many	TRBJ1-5	TGTGCCTGGAGCGCATATAGCAATCAGCCCCAGCATTTT	CAWSAYSNQPQHF
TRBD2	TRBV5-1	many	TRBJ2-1	TGCGCCAGCAGCTCCGGGACTAGCGGGAGGTACAATGAGCAGTTCTTC	CASSSGTSGRYNEQFF
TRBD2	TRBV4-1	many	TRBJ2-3	TGCGCCAGCAGCCAAGAAGGGATGGTAGCGGGGCTGTCCACAGATACGCAGTATTTT	CASSQEGMVAGLSTDTQYF
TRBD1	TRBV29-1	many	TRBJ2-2	TGCAGCGTTGGGGACAGATACTACACCGGGGAGCTGTTTTTT	CSVGDRYYTGELFF
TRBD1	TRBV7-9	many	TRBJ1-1	TGTGCCAGCAGCCAGGGGGGGAGGGGTGGTGGCACTGAAGCTTTCTTT	CASSQGGRGGGTEAFF
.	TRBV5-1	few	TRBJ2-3	TGCGCCAGCAGCTTTAGGACAGGCACAGATACGCAGTATTTT	CASSFRTGTDTQYF
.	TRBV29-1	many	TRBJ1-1	TGCAGCGTTCGGGCAGAGACTGAAGCTTTCTTT	CSVRAETEAFF
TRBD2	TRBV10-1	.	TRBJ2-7	TGCGCCAGCAGTGCTGCGGGGGAAACCTACGAGCAGTACTTC	CASSAAGETYEQYF
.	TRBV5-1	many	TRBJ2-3	TGCGCCAGCAGCTTGGAAGGGACCCCAGATACGCAGTATTTT	CASSLEGTPDTQYF
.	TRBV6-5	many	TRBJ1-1	TGTGCCAGCAGTTACCAAGCCGGGGACACTGAAGCTTTCTTT	CASSYQAGDTEAFF
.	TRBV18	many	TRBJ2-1	TGTGCCGGCTCACCACGGTTAACTGAGCAGTTCTTC	CAGSPRLTEQFF
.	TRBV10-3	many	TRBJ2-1	TGTGCCATCGGAAATTTAGCCAATGAGCAGTTCTTC	CAIGNLANEQFF
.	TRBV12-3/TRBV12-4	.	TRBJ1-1	TGTGCCAGCAGTACAGTGCCAAAATGGGCTTTCTTT	CASSTVPKWAFF
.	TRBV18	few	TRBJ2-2	TGTGCCAGCTCACAACCCGGGACGGTCGCGAACACCGGGGAGCTGTTTTTT	CASSQPGTVANTGELFF
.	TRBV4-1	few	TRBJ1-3	TGCGCCAGCAGCCAAGGTAACTCTGGAAACACCATATATTTT	CASSQGNSGNTIYF
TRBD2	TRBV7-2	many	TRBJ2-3	TGTGCCAGCAGCTTAATGGCGGGAGGGCCGGGAGATACGCAGTATTTT	CASSLMAGGPGDTQYF
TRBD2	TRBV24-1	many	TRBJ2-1	TGTGCCACCAGTGATTATACTAGCGGGACCCACAATGAGCAGTTCTTC	CATSDYTSGTHNEQFF
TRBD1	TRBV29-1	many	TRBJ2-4	TGCAGCGTTTCGAGACAGGGAAGGAACATTCAGTACTTC	CSVSRQGRNIQYF
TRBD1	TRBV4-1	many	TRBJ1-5	TGCGCCAGCAGTCGGACAGGCAACAATCAGCCCCAGCATTTT	CASSRTGNNQPQHF
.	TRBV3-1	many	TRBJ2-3	TGTGCCAGCAGCCAAGACGGCGGGCTATACACAGATACGCAGTATTTT	CASSQDGGLYTDTQYF
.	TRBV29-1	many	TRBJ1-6	TGCAGCGAGGGGAGCTCCTATAATTCACCCCTCCACTTT	CSEGSSYNSPLHF
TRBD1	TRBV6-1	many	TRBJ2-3	TGTGCCAGCAGGTCCTGGACAGGGGATTCCGCAGATACGCAGTATTTT	CASRSWTGDSADTQYF
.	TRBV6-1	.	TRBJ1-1	TGTGCCAGCAGTCCGACGCTGTTCAGGGGACTCCCGAACACTGAGGCTTTCTTT	CASSPTLFRGLPNTEAFF
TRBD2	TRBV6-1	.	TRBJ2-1	TGTGCCAGCTCCCGCAGGGAGGACTCGCGGGAGTGCTACAATGAGCAGTTCTTC	CASSRREDSRECYNEQFF
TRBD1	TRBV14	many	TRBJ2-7	TGTGCCAGCAGGAGGACAGGGCGAGGGCACGAGCAGTACTTC	CASRRTGRGHEQYF
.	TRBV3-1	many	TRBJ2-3	TGTGCCAGCAGCCAAGAGCCAGTCGCAGATACGCAGTATTTT	CASSQEPVADTQYF
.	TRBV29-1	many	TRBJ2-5	TGCAGCGTTGCGGCCCTAGAAGAGACCCAGTACTTC	CSVAALEETQYF
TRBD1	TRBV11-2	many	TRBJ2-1	TGTGCCAGCAGCCTAGGGACAGGGAGTAACAATGAGCAGTTCTTC	CASSLGTGSNNEQFF
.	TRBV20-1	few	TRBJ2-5	TGCAGTGCCACGCGGGCCAGTGAACGGACCCAGTACTTC	CSATRASERTQYF
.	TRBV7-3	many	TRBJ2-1	TGTGCCAGCAGCATAAACTCCCCGGGAGATGAGCAGTTCTTC	CASSINSPGDEQFF
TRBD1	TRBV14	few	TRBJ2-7	TGTGCCAGCAGCACCTTTTGGACAGGGGTTGACGAGCAGTACTTC	CASSTFWTGVDEQYF
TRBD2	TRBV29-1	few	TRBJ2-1	TGCAGCGTTGGCCTAGCGGATTACAGCGAGCAGTTCTTC	CSVGLADYSEQFF
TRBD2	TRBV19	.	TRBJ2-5	TGTGCCAGTACCCATCAAGCGGGAGGGGCCGAGACCCAGTACTTC	CASTHQAGGAETQYF
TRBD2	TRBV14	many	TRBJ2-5	TGTGCCAGCAGCCTAGTCGCGGGGGATGAGACCCAGTACTTC	CASSLVAGDETQYF
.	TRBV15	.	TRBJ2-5	TGTGCCACCAGCAGAGTGCTCGGGCAAGAGACCCAGTACTTC	CATSRVLGQETQYF
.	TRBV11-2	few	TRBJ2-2	TGTGCCAGCAGCTTAGATTCGCGGAGTTACACCGGGGAGCTGTTTTTT	CASSLDSRSYTGELFF
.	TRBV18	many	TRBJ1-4	TGTGCCAGCTCACCCCGATCACGGACAGCTGCAACTAATGAAAAACTGTTTTTT	CASSPRSRTAATNEKLFF
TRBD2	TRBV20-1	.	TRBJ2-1	TGCAGTGCTAGACTTCGGAGCGGGAGCTACGGTGAGCAGTTCTTC	CSARLRSGSYGEQFF
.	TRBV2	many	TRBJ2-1	TGTGCCAGCACCGACTACCTTGTCAATGAGCAGTTCTTC	CASTDYLVNEQFF
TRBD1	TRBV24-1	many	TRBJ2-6	TGTGCCACCAGTGATCCACGGGGACAGGTTGGGACTTCTGGGGCCAACGTCCTGACTTTC	CATSDPRGQVGTSGANVLTF
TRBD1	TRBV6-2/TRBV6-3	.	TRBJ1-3	TGTGCCAGCAGGGGGACAGCGACCGGAAACATCATATATTTT	CASRGTATGNIIYF
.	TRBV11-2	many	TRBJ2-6	TGTGCCAGCAGCTTAATGGGATCTGGGGCCAACGTCCTGACTTTC	CASSLMGSGANVLTF
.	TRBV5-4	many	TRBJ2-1	TGTGCCAGCAGCTTGGGTGGCGGGGGCCTGAATACTGAGCAGTTCTTC	CASSLGGGGLNTEQFF
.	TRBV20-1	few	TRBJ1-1	TGCAGTGCTAGAGACGCCATTGAAGCTTTCTTT	CSARDAIEAFF
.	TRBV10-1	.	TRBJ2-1	TGCGCCAGCAGTGAGTCAATACAGGGAGAGGACAATGAGCAGTTCTTC	CASSESIQGEDNEQFF
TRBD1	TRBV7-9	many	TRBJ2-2	TGTGCCAGCATCGGCGGGGACAGGCATACGAACACCGGGGAGCTGTTTTTT	CASIGGDRHTNTGELFF
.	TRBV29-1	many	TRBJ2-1	TGCAGCGGGGCCCCGAGCTCCTACAATGAGCAGTTCTTC	CSGAPSSYNEQFF
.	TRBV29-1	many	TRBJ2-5	TGCAGCATTGGCACTCCACAAGAGACCCAGTACTTC	CSIGTPQETQYF
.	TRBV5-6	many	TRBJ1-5	TGTGCCAGCAGCTTAAGTAGCAATCAGCCCCAGCATTTT	CASSLSSNQPQHF
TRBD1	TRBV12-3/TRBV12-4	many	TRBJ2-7	TGTGCCAGCAGTTTATCGGGTGCTGGGACAGACTCCTACGAGCAGTACTTC	CASSLSGAGTDSYEQYF
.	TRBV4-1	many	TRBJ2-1	TGCGCCAGCGGTCCGGGATTACTAGGTTTCTACAATGAGCAGTTCTTC	CASGPGLLGFYNEQFF
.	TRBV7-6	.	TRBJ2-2	TGTGCCAGCAGCTTAGCAAGTGGGGGGCACACCGGGGAGCTGTTTTTT	CASSLASGGHTGELFF
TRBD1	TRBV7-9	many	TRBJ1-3	TGTGCCAGCAGGTCCGGGACAGGTCTTGGAAACACCATATATTTT	CASRSGTGLGNTIYF
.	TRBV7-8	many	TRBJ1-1	TGTGCCAGCAGCTTAAGTGCAGGGAACACTGAAGCTTTCTTT	CASSLSAGNTEAFF
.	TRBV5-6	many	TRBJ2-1	TGTGCCAGCAGCCGTGGACTAAGCCTCTCCTACAATGAGCAGTTCTTC	CASSRGLSLSYNEQFF
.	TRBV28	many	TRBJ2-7	TGTGCCAGCAGTACCGGACAGACAGGATACGAGCAGTACTTC	CASSTGQTGYEQYF
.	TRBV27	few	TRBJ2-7	TGTGCCAGCAGTTTCGGACAGGCCGCGGGGGAGCAGTACTTC	CASSFGQAAGEQYF